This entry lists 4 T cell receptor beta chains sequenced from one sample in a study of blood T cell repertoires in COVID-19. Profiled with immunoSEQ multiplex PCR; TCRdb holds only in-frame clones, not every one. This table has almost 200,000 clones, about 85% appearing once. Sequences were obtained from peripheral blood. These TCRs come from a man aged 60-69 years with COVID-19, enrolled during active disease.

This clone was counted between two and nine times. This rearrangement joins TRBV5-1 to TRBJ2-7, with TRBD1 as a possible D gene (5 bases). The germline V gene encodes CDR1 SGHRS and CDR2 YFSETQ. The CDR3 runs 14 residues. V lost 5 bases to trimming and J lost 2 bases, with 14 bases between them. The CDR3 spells CASRRTYQTYEQYF. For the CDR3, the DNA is TGCGCCAGCAGACGGACATACCAGACCTACGAGCAGTACTTC.

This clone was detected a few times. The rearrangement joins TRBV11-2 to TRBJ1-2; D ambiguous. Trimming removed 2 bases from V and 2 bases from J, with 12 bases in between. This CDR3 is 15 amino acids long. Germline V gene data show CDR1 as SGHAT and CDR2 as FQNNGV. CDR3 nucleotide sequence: TGTGCCAGCAGCTTAACCCCCTCGGGGAACTATGGCTACACCTTC. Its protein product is CASSLTPSGNYGYTF.

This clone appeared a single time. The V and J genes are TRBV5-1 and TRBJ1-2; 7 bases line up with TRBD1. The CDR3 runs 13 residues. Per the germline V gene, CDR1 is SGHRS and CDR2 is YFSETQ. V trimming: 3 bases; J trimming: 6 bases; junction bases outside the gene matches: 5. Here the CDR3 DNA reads TGCGCCAGCAGCTACGACAGGGCTGATGGCTACACCTTC. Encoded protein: CASSYDRADGYTF.

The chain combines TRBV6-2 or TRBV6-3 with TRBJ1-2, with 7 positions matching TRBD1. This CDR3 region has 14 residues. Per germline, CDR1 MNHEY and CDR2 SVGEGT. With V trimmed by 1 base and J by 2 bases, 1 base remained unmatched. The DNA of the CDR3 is TGTGCCAGCAGTTACTTACAGGGGAACTATGGCTACACCTTC. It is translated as CASSYLQGNYGYTF.